The entry that follows covers one T cell receptor beta chain sequence. Its matching antigen is unknown. This sample was included in a study of cytomegalovirus exposure and HLA in healthy donors. Primers included in the PCR were 60 Vbeta and 13 Jbeta primers. TCRdb keeps only in-frame clones here, not all; method: immunoSEQ multiplex PCR. The sample holds 150,000 to 200,000 clones, approximately 79% seen once. General study points: A missense variant in DCLRE1C was later tied to TCR beta V- and J-gene trimming. In vitro assays verified that three CMV-associated chains recognized CMV antigens specifically. There were reportedly fewer N-insertions in an Asian-associated ancestry cluster than the roughly 700-donor mean, in a later analysis.

The material sequenced was PBMCs. The receptor was isolated from a woman aged 30 to 39 in good health and CMV-seropositive.

The CDR3 region is CASSAGGNTGELFF. The CDR3 DNA sequence: TGTGCCAGCTCAGCGGGAGGTAACACCGGGGAGCTGTTTTTT. V is TRBV18 and J is TRBJ2-2, with 8 nucleotides matching TRBD2. The CDR3 is made up of 14 amino acids. J lost 2 bases, V lost 5 bases, and 1 base had no gene match. Germline CDR1 KGHSH, CDR2 LQKENI.